The 30 T cell receptor beta chains presented below share a single source sample, sequenced in a study of follicular helper T cells after annual influenza vaccination. Time point reported: 2015-2016 season, pre-vaccination. Some clones are missing from TCRdb's copy, which holds only in-frame ones; the method was immunoSEQ multiplex PCR. The sample has approximately 14,000 clones; about four fifths are singletons. The starting material was CXCR5- memory CD4+ T cells sorted from blood, obtained on the day of influenza vaccination. The receptors were sampled from an adult who received the influenza vaccine.

V and J are TRBV28 and TRBJ1-2; 9 bases match TRBD1. This CDR3 region has 14 residues. CDR1 and CDR2 (germline): MDHEN, SYDVKM. Trimming at V came to 7 bases and at J to 2 bases, leaving 5 bases not matched to a gene. The CDR3 here is CASTRGQGNYGYTF. The DNA for the CDR3 is TGTGCCAGCACTAGGGGACAGGGAAACTATGGCTACACCTTC.

The gene calls are TRBV29-1 and TRBJ2-1; TRBD2 aligns across 8 bases. Per germline, CDR1 SQVTM and CDR2 ANQGSEA. Trimming cost V 5 bases and J 7 bases; bases outside gene matches: 10. CDR3 length equals 14 residues. CDR3 nucleotides: TGCAGCGTTTCGGCGGGGGGCCAAGGGAATGAGCAGTTCTTC. Protein: CSVSAGGQGNEQFF.

The chain links TRBV6-4 to TRBJ1-1; TRBD1 might be the D (5 bases). Deletions cut 3 bases from V and 6 bases from J, with 11 bases between. CDR3 length equals 13 residues. Germline V lookup: CDR1 MRHNA, CDR2 SNTAGT. As DNA, the CDR3 is TGTGCCAGCAGTGAAAGGAGGGGCGCTGAAGCTTTCTTT. It specifies CASSERRGAEAFF.

The V and J genes are TRBV7-8 and TRBJ2-7; no clear D gene. Germline-derived CDR1 and CDR2 are SGHVS and FQNEAQ. The length of the CDR3 is 15 residues. Trimming cost V 2 bases and J 0 bases, with 11 bases left between them. DNA of the CDR3: TGTGCCAGCAGCTTATTGCCGGCAGACTCCTACGAGCAGTACTTC. It translates to CASSLLPADSYEQYF.

This clone was observed a handful of times. This chain joins TRBV5-1 and TRBJ2-7, with 8 bases identical to TRBD1. CDR1 and CDR2 (germline): SGHRS, YFSETQ. The CDR3 runs 14 residues. J was trimmed by 7 bases and V by 2 bases; bases with no gene match: 8. CDR3: CASSLTTGVWEQYF. The CDR3 DNA reads TGCGCCAGCAGCTTAACGACAGGGGTTTGGGAGCAGTACTTC.

The chain couples TRBV25-1 to TRBJ1-4; D gene ambiguous. Per germline, CDR1 MGHDK and CDR2 SYGVNS. This CDR3 is built from 11 residues. V was shortened by 3 bases and J by 8 bases, with 4 bases between the two germline ends. The CDR3 loop reads CASSDREKLFF. CDR3 nucleotides: TGTGCCAGCAGTGATAGGGAAAAACTGTTTTTT.

The chain joins TRBV5-2 to TRBJ1-6. TRBV5-2 is reported as a pseudogene. This CDR3 contains 17 residues. The CDR3 region is CASSQIGRGQNNSPLHF. The CDR3, as DNA: TGTGCCAGCAGCCAAATCGGGCGGGGGCAAAATAATTCACCCCTCCACTTT.

The chain recombines TRBV6-5 with TRBJ1-1, with 7 bases aligning to TRBD1. The CDR3 is 15 amino acids. V gave up 7 bases and J gave up 0 bases; unmatched junction bases: 8. Germline V gene sequence: CDR1 MNHEY, CDR2 SVGAGI. The CDR3 reads CASTTDRVMNTEAFF. The CDR3, as DNA: TGTGCCAGCACCACCGACAGGGTGATGAACACTGAAGCTTTCTTT.

This sequence joins TRBV30 and TRBJ1-1, with TRBD1 as a possible D gene (5 bases). Looked up from germline, CDR1 is GTSNPN and CDR2 is SVGIG (reference sequence). This CDR3 region has 13 residues. The germline V and J ends were trimmed by 2 bases and 3 bases, with 10 bases remaining between them. The CDR3 loop reads CAWSTRAYTEAFF. CDR3 in DNA: TGTGCCTGGAGTACCAGGGCATACACTGAAGCTTTCTTT.

The chain carries TRBV29-1 and TRBJ2-5, with 8 bases matching TRBD2. The CDR3 totals 13 residues. Germline lookup yields CDR1 SQVTM and CDR2 ANQGSEA. V shed 7 bases, J shed 1 base, and the junction held 5 bases outside the gene matches. CDR3 bases: TGCAGCGCCTTAGCGGGGAGCCAAGAGACCCAGTACTTC. Amino acids: CSALAGSQETQYF.

The chain recombines TRBV6-6 with TRBJ2-7; TRBD1 agrees at 12 bases. This CDR3 contains 14 residues. V lost 6 bases and J lost 7; bases outside the gene matches: 7. CDR1 is MNHNY, CDR2 SVGAGI, per germline (reference sequence). CDR3 sequence reads: CASRRGQGAREQYF. As DNA, the CDR3 is TGTGCCAGCAGGAGGGGACAGGGGGCCCGGGAGCAGTACTTC.

There are a few counts of this clone. The V and J genes are TRBV2 and TRBJ1-5, with 7 bases lining up with TRBD1. The CDR3 runs 15 residues. V was pared by 6 bases and J by 9 bases, with 14 bases of the junction left unmatched. Germline V lookup: CDR1 SNHLY, CDR2 FYNNEI. The CDR3 loop reads CASRRDSQNRWPQHF. The DNA of the CDR3 is TGTGCCAGCAGAAGGGACAGCCAAAACAGGTGGCCCCAGCATTTT. Complete variable domain (other parts from reference TRBV2 and TRBJ1-5): EPEVTQTPSHQVTQMGQEVILRCVPISNHLYFYWYRQILGQKVEFLVSFYNNEISEKSEIFDDQFSVERPDGSNFTLKIRSTKLEDSAMYFCASRRDSQNRWPQHFGDGTRLSIL.

The V call is TRBV11-3, the J call TRBJ2-1; 8 nucleotides align to TRBD1. Germline V gene lookup returns CDR1 SGHNT and CDR2 YENEEA. The CDR3 is 16 residues long. V lost 0 bases, J lost 10 bases, and 11 bases stayed unmatched. The CDR3 sequence: CASSLDSQGAFREQFF. DNA for the CDR3: TGTGCCAGCAGCTTAGATTCCCAGGGGGCGTTTAGGGAGCAGTTCTTC. The whole variable domain, remainder taken from reference TRBV11-3 and TRBJ2-1, is EAGVVQSPRYKIIEKKQPVAFWCNPISGHNTLYWYLQNLGQGPELLIRYENEEAVDDSQLPKDRFSAERLKGVDSTLKIQPAELGDSAVYLCASSLDSQGAFREQFFGPGTRLTVL.

This clone was seen once. J is TRBJ1-2 and V is TRBV28, with no clear D. Germline-derived CDR1 and CDR2 are MDHEN and SYDVKM. Trimming cost V 5 bases and J 4 bases, with 5 bases left between them. The CDR3 is made up of 11 amino acids. The CDR3 nucleotides are TGTGCCAGCAGTCAGGCCTATGGCTACACCTTC. Translation: CASSQAYGYTF.

V usage is TRBV27 and J usage is TRBJ1-1, with D perhaps matching TRBD1 (5 bases). V was trimmed by 6 bases and J by 2 bases, leaving 16 bases between them. Germline assignment: CDR1 MNHEY and CDR2 SMNVEV (reference sequence). There are 15 residues in the CDR3. The CDR3 loop is CASSLISRGNTEAFF. The CDR3, as DNA: TGTGCCAGCAGCCTAATAAGTAGGGGTAACACTGAAGCTTTCTTT.

This chain uses TRBV7-2 with TRBJ2-4; the D is unclear. This CDR3 region has 14 residues. Germline loops: CDR1 SGHTA, CDR2 FQGNSA. Trimming took off 1 base at V and 0 bases at J, with 4 bases between the two ends. The CDR3 sequence: CASSLGPAKNIQYF. The CDR3 nucleotides read TGTGCCAGCAGCTTAGGACCAGCCAAAAACATTCAGTACTTC.

The CDR3 nucleotides are TGTGCCAGCTCAGAGACTAGCGGGGGACTACAAGAGACCCAGTACTTC. This encodes CASSETSGGLQETQYF. This rearrangement joins TRBV18 to TRBJ2-5; 12 bases align to TRBD2. Germline loops: CDR1 KGHSH, CDR2 LQKENI. With 5 bases clipped from V and 2 bases from J, the junction kept 6 bases outside the gene matches. This CDR3 is built from 16 residues.

The chain joins TRBV11-3 to TRBJ1-5, with D possibly TRBD1 on 6 matching bases. The germline gives CDR1 SGHNT, CDR2 YENEEA. V was pared by 5 bases and J by 3 bases, with 11 bases between. CDR3 size: 14 residues. CDR3 amino acids: CASSKQGNNQPQHF. In DNA form, the CDR3 reads TGTGCCAGCAGCAAACAGGGAAACAATCAGCCCCAGCATTTT. Supplemented by reference TRBV11-3 and TRBJ1-5, the full variable domain reads EAGVVQSPRYKIIEKKQPVAFWCNPISGHNTLYWYLQNLGQGPELLIRYENEEAVDDSQLPKDRFSAERLKGVDSTLKIQPAELGDSAVYLCASSKQGNNQPQHFGDGTRLSIL.

The V call is TRBV21-1, the J call TRBJ1-2. TRBV21-1 is given as a pseudogene. The CDR3 has 17 amino acids. The CDR3 reads CASSRILATRKTYGYTF. The CDR3 DNA is TGTGCCAGCAGTAGGATTTTAGCTACAAGAAAGACCTATGGCTACACCTTC.

This sequence joins TRBV5-5 and TRBJ1-1; 7 nucleotides line up with TRBD1. The germline V gene has CDR1 SGHKS and CDR2 YYEKEE (reference sequence). Trimming took 3 bases from V and 2 from J; bases not matched to a gene: 1. The CDR3 is 13 amino acids. The CDR3 bases are TGTGCCAGCAGCTGGGACAGCAACACTGAAGCTTTCTTT. Protein product: CASSWDSNTEAFF.

The chain joins TRBV5-1 to TRBJ2-3; D is ambiguous. Germline V gene sequence: CDR1 SGHRS, CDR2 YFSETQ. The CDR3 is 14 amino acids. The ends were cut back, 0 bases at V and 4 bases at J, with 9 bases in the middle. The CDR3 sequence: CASSLVVAPDTQYF. The CDR3 DNA follows: TGCGCCAGCAGCTTGGTAGTGGCACCAGATACGCAGTATTTT.

The J gene is TRBJ2-1, the V gene TRBV27; 16 bases match TRBD2. CDR1 and CDR2 from the germline V gene are MNHEY and SMNVEV (reference sequence). V gave up 6 bases and J gave up 6 bases; unmatched junction bases: 5. This CDR3 is built from 16 residues. The CDR3 region has the DNA TGTGCCAGCAGGGGGACTAGCGGGGGGGCCGTCAATGAGCAGTTCTTC. It encodes CASRGTSGGAVNEQFF.

The sample holds a few counts of this clone. The chain links TRBV30 to TRBJ1-2; 7 bases agree with TRBD1. The V gene end was trimmed by 4 bases and the J gene end by 8 bases; junction bases not matched to a gene: 19. Per the germline V gene, CDR1 is GTSNPN and CDR2 is SVGIG (reference sequence). CDR3 length: 16 amino acids. The CDR3 loop is CAWTNYRDRFPKGYTF. The DNA of the CDR3 is TGTGCCTGGACCAATTACCGGGACAGATTTCCTAAGGGCTACACCTTC.

This clone appeared a few times. V usage is TRBV28 and J usage is TRBJ1-6; 8 bases match TRBD1. From germline, CDR1 is MDHEN and CDR2 SYDVKM. The trim removed 8 bases at V and 8 bases at J, leaving 5 bases unmatched. This CDR3 has 13 residues. CDR3 in DNA: TGTGCCAGCGGACAGGGAACGCATTCACCCCTCCACTTT. The encoded protein is CASGQGTHSPLHF.

The chain employs TRBV5-1 and TRBJ2-3; a possible D gene is TRBD1 (5 bases). The germline V gene encodes CDR1 SGHRS and CDR2 YFSETQ. V was clipped by 3 bases and J by 7 bases, with 15 bases between them. This CDR3 comprises 14 residues. CDR3 coding DNA: TGCGCCAGCAGCTCGAACACAGGTGAAAATACGCAGTATTTT. Protein sequence: CASSSNTGENTQYF.

This clone has a handful of counts. The chain recombines TRBV19 with TRBJ2-6, with D perhaps TRBD1 or TRBD2 (5 bases each). Germline V lookup: CDR1 LNHDA, CDR2 SQIVND (reference sequence). CDR3 size: 16 residues. V lost 8 bases and J lost 0, with 14 bases in between. CDR3 in DNA: TGTGCCAGTGTCTTGACGAGGGGCTCTGGGGCCAACGTCCTGACTTTC. It translates to CASVLTRGSGANVLTF.

The chain combines TRBV25-1 with TRBJ1-4; D unresolved. The V gene's germline CDR1 is MGHDK and CDR2 SYGVNS. Trimming removed 6 bases at V and 4 bases at J, with 9 bases between. CDR3 size: 13 residues. In DNA form, the CDR3 reads TGTGCCAGCAGGGAACGGCTTAATGAAAAACTGTTTTTT. Protein: CASRERLNEKLFF.

This clone showed up just a few times. The rearrangement joins TRBV7-9 to TRBJ1-5; TRBD1 agrees at 7 bases. This CDR3 region has 13 residues. V lost 1 base to trimming and J lost 7 bases; unmatched junction nucleotides: 1. Germline CDR1 reads SEHNR; CDR2 reads FQNEAQ (reference sequence). The CDR3 DNA is TGTGCCAGCAGCTTAGACAGGGGCCAGCCCCAGCATTTT. The encoded protein is CASSLDRGQPQHF.

This clone was seen a handful of times. The chain is built from TRBV11-2 and TRBJ1-1; 8 bases match TRBD1. The CDR3 extends over 13 amino acids. With 5 bases clipped from V and 4 bases from J, the junction kept 3 bases outside the gene matches. The V gene's germline CDR1 is SGHAT and CDR2 FQNNGV. CDR3 nucleotides: TGTGCCAGCAGCCCGACAGGGGCCACTGAAGCTTTCTTT. Translation: CASSPTGATEAFF. Using reference TRBV11-2 and TRBJ1-1 for the parts outside the CDR3, the full variable domain is EAGVAQSPRYKIIEKRQSVAFWCNPISGHATLYWYQQILGQGPKLLIQFQNNGVVDDSQLPKDRFSAERLKGVDSTLKIQPAKLEDSAVYLCASSPTGATEAFFGQGTRLTVV.

V gene TRBV10-3 combines with J gene TRBJ1-2, with D tentatively TRBD1 (5 bases). The V end was cut by 6 bases, the J end by 5 bases, with 10 bases between. This CDR3 contains 12 residues. Germline CDR1 is ENHRY and CDR2 is SYGVKD. This CDR3 reads CAISSTGYGYTF. The CDR3 nucleotides read TGTGCCATCAGCTCTACAGGATATGGCTACACCTTC.